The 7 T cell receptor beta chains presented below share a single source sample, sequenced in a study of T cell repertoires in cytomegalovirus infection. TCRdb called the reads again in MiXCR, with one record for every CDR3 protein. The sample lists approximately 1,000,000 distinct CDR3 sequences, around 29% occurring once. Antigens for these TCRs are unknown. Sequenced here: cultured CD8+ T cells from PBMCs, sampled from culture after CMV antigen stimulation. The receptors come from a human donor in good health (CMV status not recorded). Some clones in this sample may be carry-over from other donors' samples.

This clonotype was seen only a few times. CDR3 loop: CASSYPQGYEQYF. For the CDR3, the DNA is TGTGCCAGCAGCTACCCTCAGGGCTACGAGCAGTACTTC. The rearrangement uses TRBV7-2 and TRBJ2-7; possible D gene TRBD1, 5 bases. Between the trimmed V and J ends, which lost 4 bases and 3 bases, there was a span of 10 bases. Germline assignment: CDR1 SGHTA and CDR2 FQGNSA. There are 13 residues in the CDR3.

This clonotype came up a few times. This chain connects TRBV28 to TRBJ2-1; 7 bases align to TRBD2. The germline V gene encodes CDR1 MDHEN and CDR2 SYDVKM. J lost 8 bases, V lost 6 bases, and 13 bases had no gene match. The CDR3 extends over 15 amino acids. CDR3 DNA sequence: TGTGCCAGCAGGGCGGGGGTACGCTACGAGGATGAGCAGTTCTTC. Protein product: CASRAGVRYEDEQFF. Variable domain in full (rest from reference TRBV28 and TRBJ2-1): DVKVTQSSRYLVKRTGEKVFLECVQDMDHENMFWYRQDPGLGLRLIYFSYDVKMKEKGDIPEGYSVSREKKERFSLILESASTNQTSMYLCASRAGVRYEDEQFFGPGTRLTVL.

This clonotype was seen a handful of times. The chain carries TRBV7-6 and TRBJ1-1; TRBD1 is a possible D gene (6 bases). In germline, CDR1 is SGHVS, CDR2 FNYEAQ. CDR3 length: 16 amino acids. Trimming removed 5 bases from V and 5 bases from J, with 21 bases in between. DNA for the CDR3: TGTGCCAGCAGCCTGGGGGCAGGCCGCAGGAGGACTGAAGCTTTCTTT. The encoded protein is CASSLGAGRRRTEAFF.

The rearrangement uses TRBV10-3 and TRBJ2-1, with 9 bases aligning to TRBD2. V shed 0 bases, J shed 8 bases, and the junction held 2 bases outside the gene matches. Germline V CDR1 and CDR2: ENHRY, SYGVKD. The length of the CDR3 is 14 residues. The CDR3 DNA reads TGTGCCATCAGTGAGTCCAGGACTAGCGATGAGCAGTTCTTC. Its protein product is CAISESRTSDEQFF.

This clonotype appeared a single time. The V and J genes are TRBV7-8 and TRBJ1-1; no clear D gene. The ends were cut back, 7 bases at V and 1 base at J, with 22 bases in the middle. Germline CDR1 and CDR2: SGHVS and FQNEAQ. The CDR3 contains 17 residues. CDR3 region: CASTPARQGLRNTEAFF. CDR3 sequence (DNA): TGTGCCAGCACTCCCGCTAGACAAGGTCTCAGGAACACTGAAGCTTTCTTT.

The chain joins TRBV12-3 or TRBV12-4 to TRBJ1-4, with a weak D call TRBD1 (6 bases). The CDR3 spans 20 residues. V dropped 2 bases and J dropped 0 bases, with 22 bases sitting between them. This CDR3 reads CASSLYPVDSPGATNEKLFF. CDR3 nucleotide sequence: TGTGCCAGCAGTTTATACCCTGTGGACAGCCCGGGGGCAACTAATGAAAAACTGTTTTTT.

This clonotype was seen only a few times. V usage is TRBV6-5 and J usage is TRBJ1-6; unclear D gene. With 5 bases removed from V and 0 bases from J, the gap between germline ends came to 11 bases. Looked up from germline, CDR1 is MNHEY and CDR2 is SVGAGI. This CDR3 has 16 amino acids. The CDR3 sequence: CASSPGLSSYNSPLHF. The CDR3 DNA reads TGTGCCAGCAGTCCAGGACTTAGCTCCTATAATTCACCCCTCCACTTT.